The source of this T cell receptor beta chain is a study of early T cells in non-severe SARS-CoV-2 infection. Study context: Unsorted whole blood bulk RNA was sequenced, with unpaired chains.

This clonotype was observed many times. TCRdb recomputed calls from the 5' RACE reads with MiXCR, one row per CDR3 protein. The sample lists tens of thousands of distinct CDR3 sequences; 5.3% were seen once. The sample consisted of whole blood. This sequence was found in an adult who was a healthcare worker with PCR-confirmed SARS-CoV-2 infection or an uninfected control (not recorded which).

CDR3 DNA sequence: TGTGCCAGCAGTACCGCAGAGGGCTACAATGAGCAGTTCTTC. Residues: CASSTAEGYNEQFF. The gene calls are TRBV6-5 and TRBJ2-1, with D tentatively TRBD2 (5 bases). Germline V gene sequence: CDR1 MNHEY, CDR2 SVGAGI. Trimming pared 5 bases from V and 3 bases from J, leaving 11 bases between. CDR3 length: 14 residues.